The clone carrying this T cell receptor (beta chain) was picked up one time. Its antigen is not known. The data were obtained in a study of CD8+ T cells in alopecia areata. Across the whole study: People stayed on tofacitinib for 6 to 18 months, then stopped the drug for 6 months. Study-wide results and caveats: Affected lesional scalp, above all in alopecia totalis/universalis, was more clonal than normal scalp.

CDR1 is SGHTA, CDR2 FQGNSA, per germline. The ends were cut back, 1 base at V and 2 bases at J, with 9 bases in the middle. This CDR3 comprises 14 residues. Stated treatment: oral pan-JAK inhibitor, 5-10 mg twice daily. Lesional scalp punch biopsies and peripheral blood came from alopecia areata patients. Both CD4+ and CD8+ T cells were separated by sorting PBMCs. The sequencing template was cDNA reverse transcribed from extracted RNA. Data came from immunoSEQ multiplex PCR; TCRdb stores just in-frame clones and leaves some out. The sample consists of around 110,000 clones, over 80% of them appearing once.

V gene TRBV7-2 combines with J gene TRBJ2-7; D is ambiguous. This receptor was identified in a human donor with alopecia areata. The sample consisted of CD8+ T cells sorted from blood, taken at week 24, from a patient treated with tofacitinib. DNA for the CDR3: TGTGCCAGCAGCTTAGGAGGTCCGACCTACGAGCAGTACTTC. This sequence encodes CASSLGGPTYEQYF.